This T cell receptor beta chain is from a study of shared clonotypes between healthy human individuals. General study findings and limits: Against clonotypes common to all four donors, non-shared ones had lower generation probabilities. Since donors were few, the genetic and exposure-history diversity represented was limited.

This clone has just one count. Its antigen is still unknown. Deep was the level at which the assay was run. Per the original methods: For the immunoSEQ data, sequences were junction-only without quality scores, so filtering differed. Measured with immunoSEQ multiplex PCR; TCRdb has only the in-frame clones, and not every one. Clone size and the V and J calls come from that table; the DNA yielded D and trimming. The data show about 1,800,000 clones, with over 85% seen just once and more than 0.9% held by the top ten. This CDR3 is built from 13 residues. V dropped 2 bases and J dropped 3 bases, with 8 bases sitting between them. Germline values: CDR1 SNHLY, CDR2 FYNNEI. Naive CD8 cells lacked CD45RO, underwent positive selection for CCR7 and left out terminally differentiated effector memory CD45RA+ cells.

This chain uses TRBV2 with TRBJ2-7; a weak D match, TRBD2 (5 bases). The source is a young man in good health. Source material: naive CD8+ T cells sorted from blood. The CDR3 DNA sequence: TGTGCCAGCAGTGAAATCGGGAACTACGAGCAGTACTTC. Translated, it gives CASSEIGNYEQYF.